The entry below describes one T cell receptor (beta chain). Its target is not known. The data were obtained in a study of response to subunit inactivated influenza vaccine. CDR1 and CDR2 from the germline V gene are SEHNR and FQNEAQ (reference sequence). The CDR3 extends over 16 amino acids. V was clipped by 5 bases and J by 7 bases; unmatched bases: 10. MiXCR, applied by TCRdb to the RT-PCR reads, yields one record per CDR3 protein. Here the sample spans hundreds of thousands of distinct CDR3 sequences, approximately 9.9% being singletons. Broader study findings: Seasonal influenza vaccination, on each occasion, was suggested by the authors to recruit few new T cells.

The input for sequencing was PBMCs from blood, taken more than 35 days after vaccination. The chain recombines TRBV7-9 with TRBJ2-1, with 11 bases matching TRBD1. This sequence originates from a middle-aged man who received an inactivated influenza vaccine. The CDR3 loop is CASSPPGQGAGNEQFF. CDR3 nucleotide sequence: TGTGCCAGCAGCCCACCCGGACAGGGGGCGGGGAATGAGCAGTTCTTC.